Sequencing of this T cell receptor (beta chain) was carried out in a study of T cell responses to AZD1222 COVID-19 vaccine. Study-wide results and caveats: Only a handful of AZD1222 recipients, more than five in all, had baseline seropositivity. It should be noted that donors were predominantly white British and more often female, and clonal diversity was possibly underestimated. Spike was spanned by vaccine-associated CD4 TCRs, with dominance at 160-218 and 743-854. Close to half of all spike-specific TCRs reportedly target regions of the variants that are unmutated.

About this clone itself: Its antigen is unidentified.

J lost 6 bases, V lost 4 bases, and 10 bases had no gene match. Germline CDR1 is WNHNN and CDR2 is SYGVQD (reference sequence). This CDR3 spans 16 amino acids. The repertoire was sequenced with immunoSEQ multiplex PCR; TCRdb's copy has only in-frame clones and lacks some. The sample comprises 120,000 or so clones, 88% of which are singletons, and about 6% rests with the top ten. This chain uses TRBV10-1 with TRBJ2-1, with 9 bases that match TRBD2. Material: peripheral blood, obtained on day 0 of AZD1222 vaccination. This receptor was taken from an adult in good health. The CDR3 reads CASSGGGSGSVNEQFF. For the CDR3, the DNA is TGCGCCAGCAGTGGTGGAGGTAGCGGGAGTGTCAATGAGCAGTTCTTC.